This is a list of T cell receptor beta chains from one sample in a study of human T cells and chemical hapten exposure. TCRdb re-analysed the RACE reads in MiXCR, keeping a single row per CDR3 protein. The sample includes 110,000 or so distinct CDR3 sequences, less than 45% of them seen just once. The material sequenced was whole blood, taken in connection with sensitization to the hapten diphenylcyclopropenone (DPC). These receptors all come from a man aged 40-49 years with alopecia areata. Some clones in this sample may be carry-over from other donors' samples. Both conserved end residues are part of each CDR3. The D gene is left open where the match is weak. For some rows the clone size is stated as once, few or many, or as a class when expanded; others skip it.

TRBV4-3	-	-	TRBJ2-4	TGCGCCAGCAGCCAAGAGATGGGGGACATTCAGTACTTC	CASSQEMGDIQYF
TRBV25-1	-	-	TRBJ1-6	TGTGCCAGCAGGAGGGGACACGGCAATTCACCCCTCCACTTT	CASRRGHGNSPLHF
TRBV7-8	-	-	TRBJ2-3	TGTGCCAGCAGCCCCACCGGGACCGAAACAGATACGCAGTATTTT	CASSPTGTETDTQYF
TRBV6-2/TRBV6-3	-	-	TRBJ2-3	TGTGCCAGCAGTTACCCAGAAACAGATACGCAGTATTTT	CASSYPETDTQYF
TRBV4-3	TRBD1	-	TRBJ2-3	TGCGCCAGCAGTCAGACAGGGTCGGTCACAGATACGCAGTATTTT	CASSQTGSVTDTQYF
TRBV28	TRBD1	-	TRBJ1-5	TGTGCCAGCACTAGTTCCCCCGGGACAGCCGCCGGTCAGCCCCAGCATTTT	CASTSSPGTAAGQPQHF
TRBV21-1	-	-	TRBJ1-3	TGTGCCAGCAGCAAAGAAGGGACACTCGCACACTCTGGAAACACCATATATTTT	CASSKEGTLAHSGNTIYF
TRBV4-2	-	-	TRBJ1-4	TGTGCCAGCAGCCCGTCTTCTCGGGGGCCGGACGAAAAACTGTTTTTT	CASSPSSRGPDEKLFF
TRBV29-1	TRBD1	-	TRBJ1-6	TGCAGCGCTCCGGACAGGGTGAGCAATAATTCACCCCTCCACTTT	CSAPDRVSNNSPLHF
TRBV5-1	-	-	TRBJ2-1	TGCGCCAGCAGCTTGGTCCTCGACAATGAGCAGTTCTTC	CASSLVLDNEQFF
TRBV9	TRBD1	few	TRBJ2-2	TGTGCCAGCAGCGTAGGACAGGGCGCCGGGACCGGGGAGCTGTTTTTT	CASSVGQGAGTGELFF
TRBV29-1	-	-	TRBJ2-2	TGCAGCGTCACGGGTAATCTAAACACCGGGGAGCTGTTTTTT	CSVTGNLNTGELFF
TRBV6-2/TRBV6-3	-	-	TRBJ2-1	TGTGCCAGCAGCACGGGACGGGGCAATGAGCAGTTCTTC	CASSTGRGNEQFF
TRBV3-1	TRBD2	-	TRBJ2-1	TGTGCCAGCAGCCGAGCCGGGACTACGTACAATGAGCAGTTCTTC	CASSRAGTTYNEQFF
TRBV6-5	-	-	TRBJ2-3	TGTGCCAGCAGTTACTCGGGGGCGAGCACAGATACGCAGTATTTT	CASSYSGASTDTQYF
TRBV7-9	-	-	TRBJ2-7	TGTGCCAGCAGTCGGGAAAACCCGGGATCCTACGAGCAGTACTTC	CASSRENPGSYEQYF
TRBV28	-	-	TRBJ1-2	TGTGCCAGCAGTCCTGAACCCCCTTTATATGGCTACACCTTC	CASSPEPPLYGYTF
TRBV7-9	TRBD1	few	TRBJ2-7	TGTGCCAGCAGCTTAGGGGGGACAGGGGCCTCCTACGAGCAGTACTTC	CASSLGGTGASYEQYF
TRBV11-1	TRBD2	few	TRBJ2-1	TGTGCCAGCAGCTTAGCGAGGGCCACTAGCGGGCACAATGAGCAGTTCTTC	CASSLARATSGHNEQFF
TRBV2	-	few	TRBJ2-3	TGTGCCAGCAAGCAGAGCTCCGGGAACCCCCTCACAGATACGCAGTATTTT	CASKQSSGNPLTDTQYF
TRBV11-3	-	-	TRBJ2-1	TGTGCCAGCAGCTTAGATTCCGGAGTTAGCTACAATGAGCAGTTCTTC	CASSLDSGVSYNEQFF
TRBV20-1	-	-	TRBJ2-1	TGCAGTGCTGGCCGACTATCCGCCCGATGGGGAGAGCAGTTCTTC	CSAGRLSARWGEQFF
TRBV9	TRBD2	few	TRBJ2-3	TGTGCCAGCAGCGTAGCGGCGGGGGGCGGCACAGATACGCAGTATTTT	CASSVAAGGGTDTQYF
TRBV12-3/TRBV12-4	TRBD1	-	TRBJ1-2	TGTGCCAGCAAGACAGGGGCAAACTATGGCTACACCTTC	CASKTGANYGYTF
TRBV7-8	-	-	TRBJ2-1	TGTGCCAGCAGCCGAGACAATGAGCAGTTCTTC	CASSRDNEQFF
TRBV3-1	TRBD2	few	TRBJ2-3	TGTGCCAGCAGCCAAGCCGGGACTAGCGGCCCGGCAGATACGCAGTATTTT	CASSQAGTSGPADTQYF
TRBV7-9	TRBD2	-	TRBJ2-2	TGTGCCAGCAGCTTATATCCCGGGAGGGCCTCCGGGGAGCTGTTTTTT	CASSLYPGRASGELFF
TRBV6-2/TRBV6-3	TRBD2	many	TRBJ2-1	TGTGCCAGCAGTTACCGGGCTAGCGGGAGGGCCGTTAGTGAGCAGTTCTTC	CASSYRASGRAVSEQFF
TRBV24-1	-	-	TRBJ2-3	TGTGCCACCAGTGATCCATCCCTGACAGGTCCAGATACGCAGTATTTT	CATSDPSLTGPDTQYF
TRBV28	TRBD1	-	TRBJ2-7	TGTGCCAGCAGTCCCAGGACAGGACCCTACGAGCAGTACTTC	CASSPRTGPYEQYF
TRBV6-2/TRBV6-3	TRBD1	many	TRBJ2-2	TGTGCCAGCAGTTCCGGGACAGTGAACACCGGGGAGCTGTTTTTT	CASSSGTVNTGELFF
TRBV12-3/TRBV12-4	-	few	TRBJ2-3	TGTGCCAGCTCCTTGACCGCAGATACGCAGTATTTT	CASSLTADTQYF
TRBV5-1	-	-	TRBJ2-5	TGCGCCAGCAGTTCGTTACAGACCGCCAATCAAGAGACCCAGTACTTC	CASSSLQTANQETQYF
TRBV18	-	-	TRBJ1-1	TGTGCCAGCTCAGGCGGACAGAACACTGAAGCTTTCTTT	CASSGGQNTEAFF
TRBV29-1	-	few	TRBJ1-3	TGCAGCGTTGAAGATGGGGCCGGGAGGGCAAGTGGAAACACCATATATTTT	CSVEDGAGRASGNTIYF
TRBV27	-	-	TRBJ1-5	TGTGCCAGCAGTTTATCCAGTCAGGGCAACAATCAGCCCCAGCATTTT	CASSLSSQGNNQPQHF
TRBV6-5	TRBD1	-	TRBJ1-4	TGTGCCAGCAGTGGCAGGGGGGGGGCTAATGAAAAACTGTTTTTT	CASSGRGGANEKLFF
TRBV7-6	-	few	TRBJ1-5	TGTGCCAGCAGCGAGCCGAATCAGCCCCAGCATTTT	CASSEPNQPQHF
TRBV5-1	TRBD2	-	TRBJ2-1	TGCGCCAGCAGCTATCCGGGACTAGCGGGAGGCAGCTCCTACAATGAGCAGTTCTTC	CASSYPGLAGGSSYNEQFF
TRBV30	-	-	TRBJ2-2	TGTGCCTGGATCGCAGAAAACACCGGGGAGCTGTTTTTT	CAWIAENTGELFF
TRBV29-1	TRBD2	few	TRBJ2-3	TGCAGCGTTGTATATACTAGCGCAGATACGCAGTATTTT	CSVVYTSADTQYF
TRBV6-5	-	few	TRBJ1-4	TGTGCCAGCAGTTACTCTAGAGGTTCCACTAATGAAAAACTGTTTTTT	CASSYSRGSTNEKLFF
TRBV5-1	TRBD2	-	TRBJ2-2	TGCGCCAGCATGAGCGGGAGCAGGACCGGGGAGCTGTTTTTT	CASMSGSRTGELFF
TRBV24-1	TRBD1	-	TRBJ2-3	TGTGCCACCGGGCCGGGACAGGGTTTCACAGATACGCAGTATTTT	CATGPGQGFTDTQYF
TRBV29-1	-	few	TRBJ2-1	TGCAGCGTTGTTAGAAGCCTGTCCTACAATGAGCAGTTCTTC	CSVVRSLSYNEQFF
TRBV6-5	-	-	TRBJ1-4	TGTGCCAGCAGTTACTCACGAAATGAAAAACTGTTTTTT	CASSYSRNEKLFF
TRBV9	-	-	TRBJ2-2	TGTGCCAGCAGCGTAGTCCATGGAAGCACCGGGGAGCTGTTTTTT	CASSVVHGSTGELFF
TRBV4-1	-	-	TRBJ2-5	TGCGCCAGCAGCCAAGAGCAATTACAAGAGACCCAGTACTTC	CASSQEQLQETQYF
TRBV7-2	TRBD2	-	TRBJ2-1	TGTGCCAGCAGCTGGACTAGCGGGGCCCTCGTAGGGCAGTTCTTC	CASSWTSGALVGQFF
TRBV7-2	TRBD2	few	TRBJ2-3	TGTGCCAGCAGCTTTACGACTAGCGGGAGCGGAGATACGCAGTATTTT	CASSFTTSGSGDTQYF
TRBV7-9	-	-	TRBJ1-2	TGTGCCAGCAGCTTACGAACAGAGACCTATGGCTACACCTTC	CASSLRTETYGYTF
TRBV5-5	TRBD2	-	TRBJ2-3	TGTGCCAGCAGCTTGGAGGATAGCGGGAGAAGAGCAGATACGCAGTATTTT	CASSLEDSGRRADTQYF
TRBV6-2/TRBV6-3	TRBD2	-	TRBJ2-7	TGTGCCAGCAGCTCGGGACTAGCGAGGGTAGTGGAGCAGTACTTC	CASSSGLARVVEQYF
TRBV7-9	-	-	TRBJ2-4	TGTGCCAGCAGACCCGACGGAGATCAGAAAAACATTCAGTACTTC	CASRPDGDQKNIQYF
TRBV6-5	TRBD2	few	TRBJ2-1	TGTGCCAGCAGTTACCGTCTAGCGGGTGATGAGCAGTTCTTC	CASSYRLAGDEQFF